This T cell receptor (beta chain) was identified in a study of blood T cell repertoires in COVID-19. Study in general: The origin of the acute and convalescent COVID-19 samples was the United States, Italy and Spain. PBMCs, B-cell-depleted T cells, or T cells were the source of the cDNA or gDNA that made up the material.

Per the study methods: Quantification of nucleated cells was approximated via reference gene primer amplification. Produced via immunoSEQ multiplex PCR; TCRdb's table is partial and in-frame only. That table supplies the V and J calls and clone size; D and trimming were determined from the DNA. The sample has about 280,000 clones; 65% to 90% are singletons. The CDR3 is 16 residues long. The germline gives CDR1 SGHRS, CDR2 YFSETQ. V lost 2 bases, J lost 0 bases, and 14 bases lay in between. The source material was peripheral blood. This receptor was identified in a man aged 50 or older with active or convalescent COVID-19. The rearrangement links TRBV5-1 to TRBJ1-2; D perhaps matches TRBD1 (6 bases). This CDR3 reads CASSFQGSGANYGYTF. The CDR3 DNA is TGCGCCAGCAGCTTCCAGGGGTCAGGAGCTAACTATGGCTACACCTTC.